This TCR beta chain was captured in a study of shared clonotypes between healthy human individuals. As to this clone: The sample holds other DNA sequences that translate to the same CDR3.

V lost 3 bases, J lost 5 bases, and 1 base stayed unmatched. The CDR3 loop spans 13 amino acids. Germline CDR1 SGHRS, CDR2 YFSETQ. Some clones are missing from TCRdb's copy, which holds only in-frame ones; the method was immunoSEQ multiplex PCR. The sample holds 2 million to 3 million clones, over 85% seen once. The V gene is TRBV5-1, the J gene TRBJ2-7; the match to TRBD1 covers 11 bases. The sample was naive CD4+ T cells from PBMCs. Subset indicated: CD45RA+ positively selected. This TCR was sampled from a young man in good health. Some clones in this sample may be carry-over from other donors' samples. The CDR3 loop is CASSWGQGDEQYF. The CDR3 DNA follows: TGCGCCAGCAGCTGGGGACAGGGGGACGAGCAGTACTTC.